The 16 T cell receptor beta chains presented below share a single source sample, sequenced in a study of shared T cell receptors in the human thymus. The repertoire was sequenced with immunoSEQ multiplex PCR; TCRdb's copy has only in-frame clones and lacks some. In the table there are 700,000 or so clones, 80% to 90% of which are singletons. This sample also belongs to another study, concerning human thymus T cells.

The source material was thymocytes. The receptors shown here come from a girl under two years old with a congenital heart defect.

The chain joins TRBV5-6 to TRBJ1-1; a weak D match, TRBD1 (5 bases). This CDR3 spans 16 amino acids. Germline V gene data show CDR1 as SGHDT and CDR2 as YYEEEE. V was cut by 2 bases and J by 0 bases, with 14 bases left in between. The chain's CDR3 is CASSFKGRDLNTEAFF. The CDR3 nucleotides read TGTGCCAGCAGCTTTAAGGGGAGGGACTTGAACACTGAAGCTTTCTTT.

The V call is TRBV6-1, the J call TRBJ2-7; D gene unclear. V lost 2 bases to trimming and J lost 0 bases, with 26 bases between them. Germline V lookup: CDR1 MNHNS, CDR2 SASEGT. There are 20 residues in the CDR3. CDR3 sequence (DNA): TGTGCCAGCAGTGAAAACCCCTTCCAGGCACACGATCCCCTCTCCTACGAGCAGTACTTC. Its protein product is CASSENPFQAHDPLSYEQYF.

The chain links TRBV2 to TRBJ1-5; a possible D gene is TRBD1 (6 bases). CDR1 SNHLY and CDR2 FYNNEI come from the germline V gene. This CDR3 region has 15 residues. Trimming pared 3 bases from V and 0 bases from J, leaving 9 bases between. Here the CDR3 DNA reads TGTGCCAGCAGTGACTACAGGGTTAGCAATCAGCCCCAGCATTTT. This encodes CASSDYRVSNQPQHF.

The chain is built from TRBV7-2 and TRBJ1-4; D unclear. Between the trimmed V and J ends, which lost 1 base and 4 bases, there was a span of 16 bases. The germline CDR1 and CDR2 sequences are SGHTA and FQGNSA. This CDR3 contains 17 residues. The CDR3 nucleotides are TGTGCCAGCAGCTTAGTCCGAGGGCCCCGAGATAATGAAAAACTGTTTTTT. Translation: CASSLVRGPRDNEKLFF. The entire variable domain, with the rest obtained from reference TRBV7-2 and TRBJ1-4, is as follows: GAGVSQSPSNKVTEKGKDVELRCDPISGHTALYWYRQSLGQGLEFLIYFQGNSAPDKSGLPSDRFSAERTGGSVSTLTIQRTQQEDSAVYLCASSLVRGPRDNEKLFFGSGTQLSVL.

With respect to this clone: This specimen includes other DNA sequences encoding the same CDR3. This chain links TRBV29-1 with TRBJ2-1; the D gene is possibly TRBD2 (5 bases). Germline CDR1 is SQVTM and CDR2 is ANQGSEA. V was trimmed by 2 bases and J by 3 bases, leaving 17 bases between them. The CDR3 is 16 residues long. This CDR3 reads CSVERVTGSSYNEQFF. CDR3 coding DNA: TGCAGCGTTGAAAGGGTTACGGGATCTAGCTACAATGAGCAGTTCTTC.

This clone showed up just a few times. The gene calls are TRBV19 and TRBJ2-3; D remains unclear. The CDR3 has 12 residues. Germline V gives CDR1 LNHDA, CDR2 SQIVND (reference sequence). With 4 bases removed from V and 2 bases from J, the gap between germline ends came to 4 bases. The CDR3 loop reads CASSTYTDTQYF. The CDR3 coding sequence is TGTGCCAGTAGTACCTACACAGATACGCAGTATTTT.

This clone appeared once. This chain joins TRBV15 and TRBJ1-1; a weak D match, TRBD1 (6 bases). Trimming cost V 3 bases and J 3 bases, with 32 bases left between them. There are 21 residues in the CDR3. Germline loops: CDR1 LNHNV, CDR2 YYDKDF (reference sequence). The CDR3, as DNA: TGTGCCACCAGCAGGAGGACAGCTTACCGCTTGGGGATTTCCGAGGACACTGAAGCTTTCTTT. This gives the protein CATSRRTAYRLGISEDTEAFF.

CDR3 sequence (DNA): TGTGCCAGCAGTTCACGGACAGGGGGAAACACTGAAGCTTTCTTT. This translates into CASSSRTGGNTEAFF. The chain carries TRBV5-6 and TRBJ1-1, with TRBD1 matching 10 bases. Germline V gene lookup returns CDR1 SGHDT and CDR2 YYEEEE. This CDR3 is 15 amino acids long. V trimming: 5 bases; J trimming: 2 bases; junction bases outside the gene matches: 6.

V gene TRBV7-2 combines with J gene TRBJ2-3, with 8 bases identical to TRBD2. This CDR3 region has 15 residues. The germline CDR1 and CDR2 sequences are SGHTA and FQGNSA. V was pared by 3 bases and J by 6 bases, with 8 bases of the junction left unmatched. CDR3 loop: CASSFKTSDFDTQYF. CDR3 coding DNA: TGTGCCAGCAGCTTCAAGACTAGCGATTTCGATACGCAGTATTTT.

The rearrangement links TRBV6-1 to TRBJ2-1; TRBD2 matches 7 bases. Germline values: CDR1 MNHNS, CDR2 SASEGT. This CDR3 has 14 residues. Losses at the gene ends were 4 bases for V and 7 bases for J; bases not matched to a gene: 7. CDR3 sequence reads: CASSGSGCGNEQFF. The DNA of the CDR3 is TGTGCCAGCAGTGGTAGCGGGTGTGGAAATGAGCAGTTCTTC.

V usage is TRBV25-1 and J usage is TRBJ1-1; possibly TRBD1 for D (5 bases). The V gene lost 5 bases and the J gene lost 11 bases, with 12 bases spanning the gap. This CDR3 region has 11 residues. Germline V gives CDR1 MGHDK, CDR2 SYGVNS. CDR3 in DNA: TGTGCCAGCAGTTCCACAGGTGAGGCTTTCTTT. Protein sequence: CASSSTGEAFF.

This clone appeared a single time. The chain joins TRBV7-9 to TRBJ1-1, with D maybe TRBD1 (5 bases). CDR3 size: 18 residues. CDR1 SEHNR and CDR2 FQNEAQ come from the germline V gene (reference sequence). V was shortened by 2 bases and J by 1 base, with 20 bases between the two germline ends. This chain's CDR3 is CASSLFGRGGAANTEAFF. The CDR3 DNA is TGTGCCAGCAGCTTATTTGGAAGGGGCGGCGCCGCGAACACTGAAGCTTTCTTT.

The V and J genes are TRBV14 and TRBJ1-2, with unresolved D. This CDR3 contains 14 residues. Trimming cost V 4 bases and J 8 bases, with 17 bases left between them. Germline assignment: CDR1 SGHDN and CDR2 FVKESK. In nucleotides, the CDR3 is TGTGCCAGCAGCCTTGGGCTCGCCTGGTGGGGCTACACCTTC. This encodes CASSLGLAWWGYTF.

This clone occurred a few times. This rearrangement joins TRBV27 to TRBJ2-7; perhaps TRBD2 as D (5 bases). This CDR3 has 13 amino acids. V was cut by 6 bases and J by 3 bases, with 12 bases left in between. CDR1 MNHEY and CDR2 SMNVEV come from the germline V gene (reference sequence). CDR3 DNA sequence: TGTGCCAGCAGGGGTGTGGGGAGCTACGAGCAGTACTTC. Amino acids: CASRGVGSYEQYF.

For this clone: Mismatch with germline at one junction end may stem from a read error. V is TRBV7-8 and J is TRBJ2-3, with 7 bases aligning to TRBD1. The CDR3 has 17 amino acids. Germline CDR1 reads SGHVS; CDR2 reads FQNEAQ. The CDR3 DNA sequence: TGTGCCAGCAGCCCTAGGGGGACAGTGAGTGTCACAAATACGCAGTATTTT. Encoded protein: CASSPRGTVSVTNTQYF.

The CDR3: CASSLRLAGLWSDTQYF. CDR3 sequence (DNA): TGTGCCAGCAGCTTAAGACTAGCGGGATTATGGTCAGATACGCAGTATTTT. The chain combines TRBV7-2 with TRBJ2-3, with TRBD2 identical over 11 bases. The germline V gene encodes CDR1 SGHTA and CDR2 FQGNSA. The CDR3 is made up of 17 amino acids. V shed 2 bases, J shed 4 bases, and the junction held 8 bases outside the gene matches.